This is a list of T cell receptor beta chains from one sample in a study of T-cell reconstitution after alpha-beta-depleted transplantation in children. TCRdb itself ran the PCR reads through MiXCR, one entry per CDR3 protein. The sample carries around 600,000 distinct CDR3 sequences, roughly 17% recorded once. The material was PBMCs from the stem cell graft donor, obtained from the stem cell graft. These receptors were taken from a human donor who donated a stem cell graft to a child with acute myeloid leukemia. The CDR3 runs from the conserved cysteine through the conserved F or W. A D gene is named only where the DNA matches it firmly. The size of a clone is reported for some rows only, either as once, few or many, or as a class for expanded clones.

size: many
J: TRBJ2-7
V: TRBV12-3/TRBV12-4
length: 13
D: NA
CDR3: CASSSSRAGEQYF
DNA: TGTGCCAGCAGTAGTTCTAGGGCCGGCGAGCAGTACTTC

size: few
J: TRBJ2-7
V: TRBV7-2
length: 11
D: NA
CDR3: CASSGGGEQYF
DNA: TGTGCCAGCTCCGGCGGAGGCGAGCAGTACTTC

size: few
J: TRBJ1-6
V: TRBV13
length: 16
D: NA
CDR3: CASSPGKGRFNSPLHF
DNA: TGTGCCAGCAGCCCTGGGAAGGGGAGGTTTAATTCACCCCTCCACTTT

size: many
J: TRBJ2-2
V: TRBV20-1
length: 12
D: NA
CDR3: CSAARAVGELFF
DNA: TGCAGTGCTGCCAGGGCCGTCGGGGAGCTGTTTTTT

size: NA
J: TRBJ2-7
V: TRBV21-1
length: 16
D: NA
CDR3: CASSNGRSRRAHEQYF
DNA: TGTGCCAGCAGCAACGGTCGTAGTAGGAGGGCGCACGAGCAGTACTTC

size: NA
J: TRBJ1-1
V: TRBV7-9
length: 14
D: NA
CDR3: CASSPALGNTEAFF
DNA: TGTGCCAGCAGCCCAGCCCTCGGAAACACTGAAGCTTTCTTT

size: few
J: TRBJ2-7
V: TRBV2
length: 14
D: NA
CDR3: CASNPRVGDDEQYF
DNA: TGTGCCAGCAATCCGCGGGTAGGGGACGACGAGCAGTACTTC

size: few
J: TRBJ1-1
V: TRBV7-9
length: 15
D: NA
CDR3: CASSPWDTTNTEAFF
DNA: TGTGCCAGCAGCCCTTGGGACACTACGAACACTGAAGCTTTCTTT

size: many
J: TRBJ2-3
V: TRBV7-3
length: 14
D: NA
CDR3: CASSPGPSTDTQYF
DNA: TGTGCCAGCAGCCCGGGACCCAGCACAGATACGCAGTATTTT

size: few
J: TRBJ2-2
V: TRBV29-1
length: 13
D: NA
CDR3: CSVERSNTGELFF
DNA: TGCAGCGTTGAGAGATCGAACACCGGGGAGCTGTTTTTT

size: many
J: TRBJ2-2
V: TRBV29-1
length: 14
D: NA
CDR3: CSVEFAADTGELFF
DNA: TGCAGCGTTGAATTTGCAGCGGACACCGGGGAGCTGTTTTTT

size: NA
J: TRBJ2-3
V: TRBV18
length: 15
D: NA
CDR3: CASSPGTPGTDTQYF
DNA: TGTGCCAGCTCACCAGGGACGCCGGGCACAGATACGCAGTATTTT

size: many
J: TRBJ2-5
V: TRBV20-1
length: 14
D: TRBD1
CDR3: CSARGDSPQETQYF
DNA: TGCAGTGCTAGAGGGGACAGTCCACAAGAGACCCAGTACTTC

size: NA
J: TRBJ2-2
V: TRBV10-1
length: 16
D: NA
CDR3: CASSESYPGTTGELFF
DNA: TGCGCCAGCAGTGAGTCGTACCCAGGGACGACCGGGGAGCTGTTTTTT

size: NA
J: TRBJ2-3
V: TRBV3-1
length: 16
D: TRBD1
CDR3: CASSRTGTGGRDTQYF
DNA: TGTGCCAGCAGCCGGACCGGGACAGGGGGCAGAGATACGCAGTATTTT

size: many
J: TRBJ1-6
V: TRBV20-1
length: 13
D: NA
CDR3: CSANRDPNSPLHF
DNA: TGCAGTGCTAACCGGGACCCCAATTCACCCCTCCACTTT

size: many
J: TRBJ1-5
V: TRBV7-2
length: 14
D: NA
CDR3: CASRLTGGGQPQHF
DNA: TGTGCCAGCAGACTGACAGGTGGTGGTCAGCCCCAGCATTTT

size: many
J: TRBJ2-7
V: TRBV7-2
length: 13
D: NA
CDR3: CASSLTPALEQYF
DNA: TGTGCCAGCAGCTTAACCCCAGCGCTGGAGCAGTACTTC

size: few
J: TRBJ2-1
V: TRBV5-1
length: 15
D: TRBD2
CDR3: CASSLVAGEGNEQFF
DNA: TGCGCCAGCAGCTTGGTAGCGGGCGAGGGCAATGAGCAGTTCTTC

size: many
J: TRBJ2-1
V: TRBV24-1
length: 19
D: TRBD2
CDR3: CATSDSSLGSGTRHDEQFF
DNA: TGTGCCACCAGTGATTCCTCATTGGGTTCCGGGACTAGGCACGATGAGCAGTTCTTC

size: NA
J: TRBJ2-1
V: TRBV7-9
length: 14
D: NA
CDR3: CASSQRDGFNEQFF
DNA: TGTGCCAGCAGCCAGAGGGACGGATTCAATGAGCAGTTCTTC

size: NA
J: TRBJ1-1
V: TRBV21-1
length: 18
D: NA
CDR3: CASSKPPGRRYMNTEAFF
DNA: TGTGCCAGCAGCAAACCACCGGGACGGCGGTACATGAACACTGAAGCTTTCTTT

size: NA
J: TRBJ2-1
V: TRBV11-3
length: 16
D: NA
CDR3: CASSSTGFVNYNEQFF
DNA: TGTGCCAGCAGTTCCACAGGGTTCGTCAACTACAATGAGCAGTTCTTC

size: many
J: TRBJ2-5
V: TRBV20-1
length: 12
D: TRBD2
CDR3: CSAPKRGGTQYF
DNA: TGCAGTGCTCCAAAGCGGGGGGGGACCCAGTACTTC

size: many
J: TRBJ1-4
V: TRBV7-2
length: 14
D: NA
CDR3: CASSYLTANEKLFF
DNA: TGTGCCAGCAGCTACCTGACAGCGAATGAAAAACTGTTTTTT

size: NA
J: TRBJ2-7
V: TRBV7-2
length: 17
D: TRBD1
CDR3: CASSLGNRDRELHEQYF
DNA: TGTGCCAGCAGCTTAGGTAACCGGGACAGGGAGCTCCACGAGCAGTACTTC

size: NA
J: TRBJ1-6
V: TRBV12-3/TRBV12-4
length: 14
D: NA
CDR3: CASSLGGDGSPLHF
DNA: TGTGCCAGCAGTTTGGGGGGCGATGGGTCACCCCTCCACTTT

size: few
J: TRBJ1-5
V: TRBV6-5
length: 14
D: TRBD1
CDR3: CASRIGQGNQPQHF
DNA: TGTGCCAGCAGAATAGGACAGGGCAATCAGCCCCAGCATTTT

size: many
J: TRBJ2-4
V: TRBV20-1
length: 14
D: TRBD2
CDR3: CSARDRTSSHIQYF
DNA: TGCAGTGCTAGAGACCGGACTAGCAGTCACATTCAGTACTTC

size: many
J: TRBJ2-1
V: TRBV6-5
length: 15
D: TRBD2
CDR3: CASSYPSGGNNEQFF
DNA: TGTGCCAGCAGTTACCCTAGCGGGGGGAACAATGAGCAGTTCTTC

size: few
J: TRBJ2-3
V: TRBV9
length: 15
D: TRBD1
CDR3: CASSPRTGIQDTQYF
DNA: TGTGCCAGCAGCCCCAGGACAGGGATTCAAGATACGCAGTATTTT

size: NA
J: TRBJ2-5
V: TRBV7-9
length: 13
D: NA
CDR3: CASSTSCWETQYF
DNA: TGTGCCAGCAGTACAAGCTGCTGGGAGACCCAGTACTTC

size: few
J: TRBJ2-7
V: TRBV12-3/TRBV12-4
length: 15
D: NA
CDR3: CASSFTGGATYEQYF
DNA: TGTGCCAGCAGTTTCACAGGGGGGGCAACTTACGAGCAGTACTTC

size: NA
J: TRBJ1-2
V: TRBV27
length: 17
D: NA
CDR3: CASSLRSRAGALHGYTF
DNA: TGTGCCAGCAGTTTACGATCTCGAGCGGGGGCGTTACATGGCTACACCTTC

size: many
J: TRBJ1-5
V: TRBV6-6
length: 13
D: NA
CDR3: CASSLQGSQPQHF
DNA: TGTGCCAGCAGCTTACAGGGAAGTCAGCCCCAGCATTTT

size: many
J: TRBJ1-1
V: TRBV20-1
length: 13
D: NA
CDR3: CSAAPRHSTEAFF
DNA: TGCAGTGCTGCCCCGAGGCACAGCACTGAAGCTTTCTTT

size: few
J: TRBJ1-2
V: TRBV4-1
length: 16
D: NA
CDR3: CASSQLVFQGRDGYTF
DNA: TGCGCCAGCAGCCAATTAGTCTTCCAGGGACGAGATGGCTACACCTTC

size: many
J: TRBJ1-1
V: TRBV12-3/TRBV12-4
length: 13
D: TRBD1
CDR3: CASILRGQGAAFF
DNA: TGTGCCAGCATCCTTCGGGGACAGGGAGCAGCTTTCTTT

size: NA
J: TRBJ2-1
V: TRBV4-3
length: 18
D: NA
CDR3: CASGQGQDSRSSYNEQFF
DNA: TGCGCCAGCGGCCAAGGGCAGGATTCCCGGAGCTCCTACAATGAGCAGTTCTTC

size: many
J: TRBJ1-2
V: TRBV6-1
length: 16
D: NA
CDR3: CASSEVHGGRGDGYTF
DNA: TGTGCCAGCAGTGAAGTACATGGCGGGAGAGGCGATGGCTACACCTTC

size: NA
J: TRBJ1-5
V: TRBV29-1
length: 15
D: NA
CDR3: CSVECFRAVNQPQHF
DNA: TGCAGCGTTGAATGTTTCAGGGCCGTAAATCAGCCCCAGCATTTT

size: few
J: TRBJ1-4
V: TRBV20-1
length: 13
D: NA
CDR3: CSAQKAGEEKLFF
DNA: TGCAGTGCCCAGAAGGCAGGGGAAGAAAAACTGTTTTTT

size: many
J: TRBJ1-5
V: TRBV10-3
length: 16
D: NA
CDR3: CAISETQGAGNQPQHF
DNA: TGTGCCATCAGTGAGACCCAAGGGGCGGGCAATCAGCCCCAGCATTTT

size: NA
J: TRBJ2-5
V: TRBV20-1
length: 17
D: NA
CDR3: CSATSYNAGLGEETQYF
DNA: TGCAGTGCTACCTCGTATAACGCGGGACTTGGCGAAGAGACCCAGTACTTC

size: few
J: TRBJ2-3
V: TRBV4-2
length: 18
D: NA
CDR3: CASSQDGRAPLATDTQYF
DNA: TGTGCCAGCAGCCAAGACGGAAGGGCGCCTCTAGCCACAGATACGCAGTATTTT

size: few
J: TRBJ2-6
V: TRBV5-1
length: 17
D: NA
CDR3: CASSLISGNSGANVLTF
DNA: TGCGCCAGCAGCTTGATTAGCGGAAACTCTGGGGCCAACGTCCTGACTTTC

size: many
J: TRBJ2-5
V: TRBV15
length: 15
D: TRBD2
CDR3: CATSWKLASQETQYF
DNA: TGTGCCACCAGCTGGAAACTAGCGTCCCAAGAGACCCAGTACTTC

size: many
J: TRBJ2-1
V: TRBV20-1
length: 13
D: NA
CDR3: CSARGLARNEQFF
DNA: TGCAGTGCTAGAGGGCTAGCGAGGAATGAGCAGTTCTTC

size: few
J: TRBJ1-2
V: TRBV21-1
length: 15
D: NA
CDR3: CASPKEGELGYGYTF
DNA: TGTGCCAGCCCTAAGGAGGGGGAACTAGGCTATGGCTACACCTTC

size: many
J: TRBJ2-1
V: TRBV7-2
length: 13
D: TRBD2
CDR3: CASTSGGRGEQFF
DNA: TGTGCCAGCACTAGCGGGGGGCGTGGTGAGCAGTTCTTC

size: NA
J: TRBJ2-1
V: TRBV5-1
length: 13
D: NA
CDR3: CASSLVVSDEQFF
DNA: TGCGCCAGCAGCTTGGTCGTGAGCGATGAGCAGTTCTTC

size: few
J: TRBJ2-1
V: TRBV7-2
length: 13
D: NA
CDR3: CASRGGSKDEQFF
DNA: TGTGCCAGCAGGGGGGGTTCAAAGGATGAGCAGTTCTTC

size: few
J: TRBJ1-1
V: TRBV12-3/TRBV12-4
length: 16
D: NA
CDR3: CASSRTMGTGNTEAFF
DNA: TGTGCCAGCAGTCGTACAATGGGAACAGGGAACACTGAAGCTTTCTTT

size: NA
J: TRBJ2-3
V: TRBV12-3/TRBV12-4
length: 14
D: TRBD2
CDR3: CASRGGGPSDTQYF
DNA: TGTGCCAGCAGAGGCGGGGGGCCATCAGATACGCAGTATTTT